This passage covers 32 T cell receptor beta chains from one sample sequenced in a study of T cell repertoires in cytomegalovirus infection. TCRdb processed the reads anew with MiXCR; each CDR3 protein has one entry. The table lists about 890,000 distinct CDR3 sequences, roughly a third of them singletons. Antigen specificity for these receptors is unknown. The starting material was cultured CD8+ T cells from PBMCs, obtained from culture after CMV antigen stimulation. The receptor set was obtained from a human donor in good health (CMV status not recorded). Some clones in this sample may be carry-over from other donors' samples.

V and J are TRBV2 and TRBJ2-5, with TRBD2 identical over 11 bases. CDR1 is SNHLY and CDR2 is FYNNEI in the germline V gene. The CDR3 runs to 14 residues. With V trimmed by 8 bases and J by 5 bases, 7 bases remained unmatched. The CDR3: CASYGLAGGETQYF. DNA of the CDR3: TGTGCCAGCTACGGGCTAGCGGGGGGTGAGACCCAGTACTTC.

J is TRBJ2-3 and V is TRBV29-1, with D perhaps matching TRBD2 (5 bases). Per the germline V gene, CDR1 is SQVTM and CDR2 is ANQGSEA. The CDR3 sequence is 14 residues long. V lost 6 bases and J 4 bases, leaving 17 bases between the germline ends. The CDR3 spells CSVLGAGPSDTQYF. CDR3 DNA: TGCAGCGTCCTGGGCGCGGGTCCGTCAGATACGCAGTATTTT.

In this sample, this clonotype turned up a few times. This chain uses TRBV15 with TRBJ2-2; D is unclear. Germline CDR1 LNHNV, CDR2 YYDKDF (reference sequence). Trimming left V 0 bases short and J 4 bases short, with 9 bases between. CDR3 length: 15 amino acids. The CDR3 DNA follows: TGTGCCACCAGCAGAGATCAGAGAGTCACCGGGGAGCTGTTTTTT. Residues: CATSRDQRVTGELFF.

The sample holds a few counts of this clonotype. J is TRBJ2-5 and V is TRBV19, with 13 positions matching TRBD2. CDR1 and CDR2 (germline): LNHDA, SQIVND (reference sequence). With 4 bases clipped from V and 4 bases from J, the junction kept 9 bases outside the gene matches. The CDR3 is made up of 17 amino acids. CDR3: CASSSGLAGATVETQYF. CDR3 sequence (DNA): TGTGCCAGTAGTAGCGGACTAGCGGGGGCCACTGTAGAGACCCAGTACTTC.

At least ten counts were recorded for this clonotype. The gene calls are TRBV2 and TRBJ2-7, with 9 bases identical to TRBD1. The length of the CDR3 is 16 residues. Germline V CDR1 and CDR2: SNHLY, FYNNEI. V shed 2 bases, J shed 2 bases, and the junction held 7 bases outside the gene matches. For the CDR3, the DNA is TGTGCCAGCAGTGAATTGGGGACAGGGAACACCTACGAGCAGTACTTC. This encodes CASSELGTGNTYEQYF.

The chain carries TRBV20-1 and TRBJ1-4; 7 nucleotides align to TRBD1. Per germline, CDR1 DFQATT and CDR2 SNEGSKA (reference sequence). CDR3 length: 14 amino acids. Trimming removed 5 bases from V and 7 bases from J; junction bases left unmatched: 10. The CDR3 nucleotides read TGCAGTGCTCGAGGACAGGTCCCCCGTGAAAAACTGTTTTTT. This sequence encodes CSARGQVPREKLFF.

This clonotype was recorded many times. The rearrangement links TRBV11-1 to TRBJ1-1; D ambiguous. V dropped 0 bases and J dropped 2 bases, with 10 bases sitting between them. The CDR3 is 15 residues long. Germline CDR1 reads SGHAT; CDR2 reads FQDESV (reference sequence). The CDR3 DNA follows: TGTGCCAGCAGCTTAGCGACCAGGATTAACACTGAAGCTTTCTTT. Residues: CASSLATRINTEAFF.

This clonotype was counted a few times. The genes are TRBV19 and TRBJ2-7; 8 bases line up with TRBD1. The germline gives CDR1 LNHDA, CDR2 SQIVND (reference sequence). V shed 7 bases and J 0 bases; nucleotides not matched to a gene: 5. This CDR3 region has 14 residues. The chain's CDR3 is CASTAGQGSYEQYF. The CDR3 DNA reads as TGTGCCAGTACCGCTGGACAGGGCTCCTACGAGCAGTACTTC. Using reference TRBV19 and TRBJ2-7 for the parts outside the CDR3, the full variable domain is DGGITQSPKYLFRKEGQNVTLSCEQNLNHDAMYWYRQDPGQGLRLIYYSQIVNDFQKGDIAEGYSVSREKKESFPLTVTSAQKNPTAFYLCASTAGQGSYEQYFGPGTRLTVT.

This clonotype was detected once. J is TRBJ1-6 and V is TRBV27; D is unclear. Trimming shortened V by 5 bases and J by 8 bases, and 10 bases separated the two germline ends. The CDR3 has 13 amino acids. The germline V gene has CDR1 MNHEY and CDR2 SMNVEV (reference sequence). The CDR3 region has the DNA TGTGCCAGCAGTCCATTCGGGGATTCACCCCTCCACTTT. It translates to CASSPFGDSPLHF.

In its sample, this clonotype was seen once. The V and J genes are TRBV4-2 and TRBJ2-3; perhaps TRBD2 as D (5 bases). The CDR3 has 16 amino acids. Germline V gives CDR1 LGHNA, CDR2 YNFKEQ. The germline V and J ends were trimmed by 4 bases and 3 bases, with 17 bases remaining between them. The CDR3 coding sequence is TGTGCCAGCAGCCTCGACCAATGGGAGCGGACAGATACGCAGTATTTT. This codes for CASSLDQWERTDTQYF.

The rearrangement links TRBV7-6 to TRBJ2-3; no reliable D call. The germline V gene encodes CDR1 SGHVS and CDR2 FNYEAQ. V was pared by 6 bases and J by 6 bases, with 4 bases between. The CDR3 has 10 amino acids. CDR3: CASSQDTQYF. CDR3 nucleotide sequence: TGTGCCAGCAGTCAGGATACGCAGTATTTT.

CDR3 DNA sequence: TGTGCCAGTAGTACCCGGGTGGGCTCTGAAGCTTTCTTT. This translates into CASSTRVGSEAFF. The chain joins TRBV19 to TRBJ1-1; D call uncertain. Trimming removed 4 bases from V and 6 bases from J, with 12 bases in between. Germline CDR1 LNHDA, CDR2 SQIVND (reference sequence). The CDR3 totals 13 residues.

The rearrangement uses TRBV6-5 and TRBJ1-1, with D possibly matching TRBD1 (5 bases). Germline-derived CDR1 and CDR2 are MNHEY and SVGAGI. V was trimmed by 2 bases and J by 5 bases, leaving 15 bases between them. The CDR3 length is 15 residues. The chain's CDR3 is CASSYLTEGRTEAFF. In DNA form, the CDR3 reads TGTGCCAGCAGTTACCTGACAGAGGGAAGGACTGAAGCTTTCTTT.

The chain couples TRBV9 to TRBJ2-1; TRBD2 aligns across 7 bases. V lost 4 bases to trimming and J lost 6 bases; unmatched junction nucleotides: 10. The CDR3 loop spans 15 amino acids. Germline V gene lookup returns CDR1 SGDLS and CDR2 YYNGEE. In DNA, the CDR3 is TGTGCCAGCAGCTGGGGAGCGGGGACCCTCAATGAGCAGTTCTTC. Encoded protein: CASSWGAGTLNEQFF.

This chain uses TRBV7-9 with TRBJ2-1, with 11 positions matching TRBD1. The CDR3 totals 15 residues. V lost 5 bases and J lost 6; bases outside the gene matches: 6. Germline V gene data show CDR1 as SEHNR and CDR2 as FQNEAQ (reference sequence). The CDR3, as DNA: TGTGCCAGCAGCACCAGAGGGACAGGGGGCAATGAGCAGTTCTTC. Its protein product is CASSTRGTGGNEQFF.

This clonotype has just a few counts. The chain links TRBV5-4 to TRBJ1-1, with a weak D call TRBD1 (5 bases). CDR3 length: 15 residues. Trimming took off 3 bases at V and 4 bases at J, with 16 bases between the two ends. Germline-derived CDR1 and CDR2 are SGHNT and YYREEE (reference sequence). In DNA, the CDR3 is TGTGCCAGCAGCTCCTATAGGGGAAAGGGCACTGAAGCTTTCTTT. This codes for CASSSYRGKGTEAFF.

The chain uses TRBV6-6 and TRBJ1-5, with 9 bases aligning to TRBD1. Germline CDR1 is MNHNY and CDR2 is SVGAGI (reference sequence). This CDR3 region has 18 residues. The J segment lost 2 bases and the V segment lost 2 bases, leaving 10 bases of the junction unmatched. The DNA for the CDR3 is TGTGCCAGCAGTTACCCCCTTCAGGGACAGGGAGGCAATCAGCCCCAGCATTTT. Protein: CASSYPLQGQGGNQPQHF.

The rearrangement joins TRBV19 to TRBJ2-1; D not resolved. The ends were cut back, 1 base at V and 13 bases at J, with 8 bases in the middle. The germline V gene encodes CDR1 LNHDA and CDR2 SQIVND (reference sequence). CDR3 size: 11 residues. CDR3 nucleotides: TGTGCCAGTAGTATAGGACGAATACAGTTCTTC. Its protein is CASSIGRIQFF.

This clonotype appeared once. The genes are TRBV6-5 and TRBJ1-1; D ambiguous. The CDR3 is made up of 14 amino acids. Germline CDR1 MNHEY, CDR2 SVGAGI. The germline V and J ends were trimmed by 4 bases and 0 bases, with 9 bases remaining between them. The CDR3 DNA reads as TGTGCCAGCAGTTTCACAGAATTGAACACTGAAGCTTTCTTT. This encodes CASSFTELNTEAFF.

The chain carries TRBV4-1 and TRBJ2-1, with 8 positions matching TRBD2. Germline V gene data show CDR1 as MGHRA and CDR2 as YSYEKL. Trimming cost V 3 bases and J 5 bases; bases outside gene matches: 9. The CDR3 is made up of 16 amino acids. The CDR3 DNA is TGCGCCAGCAGCCACCCGGCGAGCGGGGGTGACAATGAGCAGTTCTTC. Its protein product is CASSHPASGGDNEQFF.

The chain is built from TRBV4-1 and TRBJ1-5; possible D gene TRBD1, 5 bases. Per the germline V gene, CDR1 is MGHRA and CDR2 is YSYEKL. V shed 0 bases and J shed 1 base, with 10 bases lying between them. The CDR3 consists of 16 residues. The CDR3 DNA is TGCGCCAGCAGCCAAGAAGGGACGGCGAGCAATCAGCCCCAGCATTTT. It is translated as CASSQEGTASNQPQHF.

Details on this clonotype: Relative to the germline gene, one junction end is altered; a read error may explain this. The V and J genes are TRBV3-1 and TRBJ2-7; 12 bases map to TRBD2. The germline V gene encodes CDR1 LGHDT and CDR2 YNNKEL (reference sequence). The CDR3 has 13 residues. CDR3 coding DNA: TGTGCCAGCAGCCAAGGGCGACTAGCGGGGGTTCACTTC. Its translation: CASSQGRLAGVHF.

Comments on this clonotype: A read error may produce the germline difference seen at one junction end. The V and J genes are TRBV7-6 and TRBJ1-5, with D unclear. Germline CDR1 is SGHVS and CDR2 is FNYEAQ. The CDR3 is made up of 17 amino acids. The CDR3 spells CVSSLFPGSRDYQPQHF. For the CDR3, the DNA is TGTGTCAGCAGCTTATTTCCGGGTTCGAGGGATTATCAGCCCCAGCATTTT.

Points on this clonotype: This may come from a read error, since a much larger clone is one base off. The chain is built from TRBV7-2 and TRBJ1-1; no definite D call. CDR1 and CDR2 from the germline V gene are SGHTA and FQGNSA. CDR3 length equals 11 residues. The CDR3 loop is CVSSTITEAFF. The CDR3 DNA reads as TGTGTCAGCAGCACGATCACTGAAGCTTTCTTT.

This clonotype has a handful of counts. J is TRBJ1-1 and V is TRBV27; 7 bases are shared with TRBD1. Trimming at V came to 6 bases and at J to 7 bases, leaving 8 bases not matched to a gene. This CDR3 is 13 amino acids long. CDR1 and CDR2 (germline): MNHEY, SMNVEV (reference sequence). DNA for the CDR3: TGTGCCAGCAGACAGGGGTATTTTTATGAAGCTTTCTTT. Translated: CASRQGYFYEAFF.

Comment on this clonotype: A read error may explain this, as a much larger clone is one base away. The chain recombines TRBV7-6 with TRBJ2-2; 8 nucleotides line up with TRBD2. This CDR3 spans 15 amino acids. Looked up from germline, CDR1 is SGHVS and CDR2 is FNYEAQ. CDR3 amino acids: CTSSSSRGAVGELFF. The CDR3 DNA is TGTACCAGCAGCAGCTCGCGGGGGGCGGTCGGGGAGCTGTTTTTT. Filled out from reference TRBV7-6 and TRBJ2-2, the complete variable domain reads GAGVSQSPRYKVTKRGQDVALRCDPISGHVSLYWYRQALGQGPEFLTYFNYEAQQDKSGLPNDRFSAERPEGSISTLTIQRTEQRDSAMYRCTSSSSRGAVGELFFGEGSRLTVL.

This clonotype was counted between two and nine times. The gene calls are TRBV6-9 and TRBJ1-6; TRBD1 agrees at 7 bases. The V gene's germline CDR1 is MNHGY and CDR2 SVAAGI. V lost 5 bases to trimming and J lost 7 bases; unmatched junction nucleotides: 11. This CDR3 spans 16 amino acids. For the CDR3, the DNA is TGTGCCAGCAGTAAGAACGGAACAGGGGACAATTCACCCCTCCACTTT. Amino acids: CASSKNGTGDNSPLHF.

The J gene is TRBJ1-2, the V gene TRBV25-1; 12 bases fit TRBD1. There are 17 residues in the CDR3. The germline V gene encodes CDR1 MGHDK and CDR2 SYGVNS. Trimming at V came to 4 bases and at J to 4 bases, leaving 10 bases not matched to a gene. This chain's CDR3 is CASSGTGTGGKGYGYTF. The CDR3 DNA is TGTGCCAGCAGTGGCACCGGGACAGGGGGCAAGGGCTATGGCTACACCTTC.

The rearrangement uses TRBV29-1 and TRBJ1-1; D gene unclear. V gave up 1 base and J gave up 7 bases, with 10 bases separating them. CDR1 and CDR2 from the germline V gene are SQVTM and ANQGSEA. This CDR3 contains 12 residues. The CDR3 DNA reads TGCAGCGTTGAAGGGCCTAGCCTTGAAGCTTTCTTT. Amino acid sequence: CSVEGPSLEAFF.

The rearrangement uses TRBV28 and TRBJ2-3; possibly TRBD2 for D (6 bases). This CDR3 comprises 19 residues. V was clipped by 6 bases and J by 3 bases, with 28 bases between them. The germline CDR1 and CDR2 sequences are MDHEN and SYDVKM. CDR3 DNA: TGTGCCAGCAGCTCACCCCAAGGGGACTCCCTCCCTGGGACAGATACGCAGTATTTT. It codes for CASSSPQGDSLPGTDTQYF.

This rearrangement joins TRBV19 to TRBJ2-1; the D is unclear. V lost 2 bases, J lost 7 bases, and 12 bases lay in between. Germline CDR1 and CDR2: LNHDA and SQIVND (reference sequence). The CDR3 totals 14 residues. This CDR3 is CASSITTIGNEQFF. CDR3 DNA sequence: TGTGCCAGTAGTATAACGACCATAGGGAATGAGCAGTTCTTC.

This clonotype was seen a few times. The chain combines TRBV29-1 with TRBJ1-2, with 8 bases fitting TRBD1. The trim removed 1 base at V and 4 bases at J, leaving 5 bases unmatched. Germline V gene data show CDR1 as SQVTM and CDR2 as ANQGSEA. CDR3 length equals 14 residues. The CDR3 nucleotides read TGCAGCGTTGAAGTCAGGACAGGGCTCTATGGCTACACCTTC. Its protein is CSVEVRTGLYGYTF.